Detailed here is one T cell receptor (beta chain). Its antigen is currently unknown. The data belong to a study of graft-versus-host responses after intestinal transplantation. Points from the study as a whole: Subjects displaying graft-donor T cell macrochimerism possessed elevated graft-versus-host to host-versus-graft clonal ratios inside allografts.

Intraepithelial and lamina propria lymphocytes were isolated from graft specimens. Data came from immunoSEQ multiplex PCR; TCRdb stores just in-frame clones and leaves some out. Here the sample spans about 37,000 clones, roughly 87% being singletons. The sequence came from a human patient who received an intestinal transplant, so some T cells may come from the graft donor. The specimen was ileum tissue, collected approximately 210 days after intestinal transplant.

The CDR3 region is CASSPLAGGSYEQYF. In DNA form, the CDR3 reads TGTGCCAGCTCACCCCTAGCGGGCGGCTCCTACGAGCAGTACTTC. The genes are TRBV18 and TRBJ2-7, with 8 positions matching TRBD2. Germline V lookup: CDR1 KGHSH, CDR2 LQKENI. The CDR3 is 15 residues long. Trimming took 3 bases from V and 0 from J; bases not matched to a gene: 4.